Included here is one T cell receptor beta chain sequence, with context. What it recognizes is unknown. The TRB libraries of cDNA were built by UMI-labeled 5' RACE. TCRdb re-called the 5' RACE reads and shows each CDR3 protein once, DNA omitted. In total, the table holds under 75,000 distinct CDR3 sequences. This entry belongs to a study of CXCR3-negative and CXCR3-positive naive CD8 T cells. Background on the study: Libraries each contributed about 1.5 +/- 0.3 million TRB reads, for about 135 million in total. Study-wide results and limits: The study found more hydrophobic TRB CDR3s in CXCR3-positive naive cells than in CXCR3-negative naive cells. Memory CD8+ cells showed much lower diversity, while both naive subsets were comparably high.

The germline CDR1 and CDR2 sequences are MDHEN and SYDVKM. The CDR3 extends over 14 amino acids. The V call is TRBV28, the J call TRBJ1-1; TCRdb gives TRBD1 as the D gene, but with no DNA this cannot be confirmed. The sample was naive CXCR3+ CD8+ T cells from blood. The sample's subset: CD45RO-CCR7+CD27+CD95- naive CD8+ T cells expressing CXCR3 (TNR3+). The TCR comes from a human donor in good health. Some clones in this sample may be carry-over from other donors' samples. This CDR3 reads CASRQGLRSAEAFF.